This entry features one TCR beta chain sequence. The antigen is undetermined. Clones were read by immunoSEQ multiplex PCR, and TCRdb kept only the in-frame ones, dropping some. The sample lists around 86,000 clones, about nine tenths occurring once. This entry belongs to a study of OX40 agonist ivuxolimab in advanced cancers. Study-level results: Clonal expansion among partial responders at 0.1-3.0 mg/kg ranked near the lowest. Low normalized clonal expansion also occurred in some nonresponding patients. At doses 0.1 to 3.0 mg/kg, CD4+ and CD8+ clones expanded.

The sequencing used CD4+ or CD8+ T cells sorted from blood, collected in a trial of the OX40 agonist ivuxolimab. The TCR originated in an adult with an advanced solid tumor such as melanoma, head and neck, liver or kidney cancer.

In nucleotides, the CDR3 is TGTGCCAGCAGTGATATGGGGGGCTATGGCTACACCTTC. Its translation is CASSDMGGYGYTF. V gene TRBV6-4 combines with J gene TRBJ1-2; D may be TRBD1 (5 bases). V was clipped by 3 bases and J by 4 bases, with 9 bases between them. Germline-derived CDR1 and CDR2 are MRHNA and SNTAGT. This CDR3 contains 13 residues.